This TCR beta chain was documented in a study of glioma-infiltrating T cells after dendritic cell vaccination (dated by TCRdb to about 2016). With regard to the full study: Of the roughly 15 glioblastoma patients in the cohort, all drawn from Phase I and II dendritic cell vaccination trials, 9 were newly diagnosed and 6 had recurrent disease. In glioblastoma patients vaccinated with dendritic cells, deep sequencing of TCR beta CDR3 regions served to measure tumor-infiltrating lymphocyte content and to compare repertoires between tumor and blood. Survival after dendritic cell vaccination was correlated with TCR sequencing metrics such as TIL content and the overlap between tumor and blood repertoires. Between the early 2000s and the early 2010s, the patients were given dendritic cell vaccination pulsed with autologous tumor lysate. Each patient was given three intradermal dendritic cell vaccine injections, spaced two weeks apart, in the arm below the axilla. The vaccine consisted of monocyte-derived dendritic cells cultured less than 9 days with IL-4 and GM-CSF, then pulsed overnight with autologous tumor lysate. Here is what the overall study found, with its caveats: Longer time to progression and overall survival after dendritic cell vaccination were predicted by higher estimated pretreatment TIL content. The TCR overlap response model with three groups was called speculative and said to need prospective validation. The cohort was small and heterogeneous, and full blood and tumor sets were available for few patients, with initial-recurrent tumor pairs available for even fewer patients. No direct relationship between TCR clonality and survival was found, suggesting that a diverse polyclonal response may matter.

From its cysteine to its phenylalanine, the CDR3 spans 14 amino acids. Only the CDR3 DNA is retained, 42 bases long and in frame from the first base. According to the germline V gene (reference sequence), CDR1 reads LNHDA and CDR2 reads SQIVND. The V end loses 10 bases and the J end loses 4 bases, and a stretch of 17 bases separates them. TCRB CDR3 regions were amplified from about 2 ug genomic DNA, or all available DNA if less, using the immunoSEQ assay. The multiplex PCR relied on 60 forward primers for TCR V beta segments and 13 reverse primers for J beta segments. Synthetic control templates were spiked into each sample at limiting dilution to estimate reads per starting template. The Illumina HiSeq System generated 87 bp sequencing reads. The authors' analysis ran thus. PCR and sequencing errors were removed by merging closely related sequences with a nearest neighbor algorithm. TCR overlap was defined as the percentage of unique tumor TCR beta sequences that were also found in the peripheral blood of the same patient. Imported from immuneACCESS, the table was reduced by TCRdb to in-frame sequences with V and J called. These copies leave out some clones; in studies compared against another copy, an unresolved V gene accounts for under half, and the cause of the remainder is not known. V and J calls and clone size are copied from that table; D and trimming were computed from the DNA. This sample has 85,000 to 95,000 clones in its table, and about nine tenths of those were observed once. 15% to 18% of the sample is held by the ten biggest clonotypes.

Patients were selected on the basis of adequate residual fresh-frozen tumor tissue and more than two years of available survival data. Although molecular status otherwise differed among the glioblastoma patients, no patient had an isocitrate dehydrogenase mutation. PBMC were collected before vaccination, two weeks after the third vaccination, and at tumor progression if tumor progression occurred. The Qiagen DNeasy Blood extraction Kit was used for extraction of genomic DNA. Remarks on this clone: The specificity of this receptor is unknown. Per-base quality was not reported, and no clone a single base away is much larger than it.

The chain is encoded by TRBV19 joined to TRBJ1-5; the D gene cannot be resolved reliably. The source was blood, collected before dendritic cell vaccination. The receptor comes from a human donor with glioblastoma. The DNA sequence is given as TGTGCCACTTCCGAGGGCTTAGCAAATCAGCCCCAGCATTTT. Its protein product is CATSEGLANQPQHF. Full variable domain (CDR3 extended with the reference TRBV19 and TRBJ1-5 proteins): DGGITQSPKYLFRKEGQNVTLSCEQNLNHDAMYWYRQDPGQGLRLIYYSQIVNDFQKGDIAEGYSVSREKKESFPLTVTSAQKNPTAFYLCATSEGLANQPQHFGDGTRLSIL.